What follows describes a single T cell receptor (beta chain). Its target is not known. Germline lookup yields CDR1 SGHRS and CDR2 YFSETQ. The CDR3 sequence is 15 residues long. The trim removed 1 base at V and 4 bases at J, leaving 7 bases unmatched. The sample is drawn from a study of T cell clones after liver transplantation. Study-wide context: Apart from a few HCV-positive recipients, transplants were for non-autoimmune, non-viral reasons. Draws occurred before transplant, before withdrawal, and after complete or failed withdrawal. Study-wide points: A larger donor-reactive than third-party decline suggested partial antigen-specific deletion.

Here immunoSEQ multiplex PCR was the method, and the copy in TCRdb shows in-frame clones only, minus some. The sample has approximately 70,000 clones; roughly 84% are singletons. The sequence was obtained from a human patient who received a liver transplant. Some T cells may trace back to the graft donor. V usage is TRBV5-1 and J usage is TRBJ2-5; 7 bases map to TRBD2. Sequenced material: CD4+ T cells from blood, taken roughly 48 months after liver transplant. CDR3 protein: CASSLSRLAGETQYF. CDR3 bases: TGCGCCAGCAGCTTGTCACGACTAGCAGGAGAGACCCAGTACTTC.